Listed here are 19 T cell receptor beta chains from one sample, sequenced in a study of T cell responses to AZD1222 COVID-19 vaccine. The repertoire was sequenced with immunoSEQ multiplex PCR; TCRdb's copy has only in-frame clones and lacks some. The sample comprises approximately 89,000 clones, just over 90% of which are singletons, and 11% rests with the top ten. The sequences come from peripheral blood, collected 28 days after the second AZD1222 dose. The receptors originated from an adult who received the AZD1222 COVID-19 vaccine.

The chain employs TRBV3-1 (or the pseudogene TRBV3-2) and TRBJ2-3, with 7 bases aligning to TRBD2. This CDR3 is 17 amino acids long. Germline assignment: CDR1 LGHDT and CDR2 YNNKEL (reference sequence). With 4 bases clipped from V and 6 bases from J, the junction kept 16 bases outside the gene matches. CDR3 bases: TGTGCCAGCAGCCCGCAACTAGCGTCCTCTGATGCGGATACGCAGTATTTT. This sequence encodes CASSPQLASSDADTQYF.

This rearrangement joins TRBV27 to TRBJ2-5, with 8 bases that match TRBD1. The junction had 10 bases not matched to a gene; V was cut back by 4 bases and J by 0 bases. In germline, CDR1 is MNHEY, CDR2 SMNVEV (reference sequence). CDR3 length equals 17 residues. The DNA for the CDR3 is TGTGCCAGCAGTTCCCTCGGGACAGGACGGAACCAAGAGACCCAGTACTTC. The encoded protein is CASSSLGTGRNQETQYF.

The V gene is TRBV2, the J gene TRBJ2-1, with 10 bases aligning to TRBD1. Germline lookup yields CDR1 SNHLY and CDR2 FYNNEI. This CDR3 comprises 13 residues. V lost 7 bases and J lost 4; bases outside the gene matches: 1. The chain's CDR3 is CASTGQGYNEQFF. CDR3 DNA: TGTGCCAGCACGGGACAGGGGTACAATGAGCAGTTCTTC.

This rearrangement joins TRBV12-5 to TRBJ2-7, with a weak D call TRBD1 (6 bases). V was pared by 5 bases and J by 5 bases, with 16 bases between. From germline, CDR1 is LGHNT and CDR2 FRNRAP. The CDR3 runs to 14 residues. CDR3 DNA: TGTGCTAGTGGTCCCCCGGTCTCAGGGGACGAGCAGTACTTC. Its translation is CASGPPVSGDEQYF.

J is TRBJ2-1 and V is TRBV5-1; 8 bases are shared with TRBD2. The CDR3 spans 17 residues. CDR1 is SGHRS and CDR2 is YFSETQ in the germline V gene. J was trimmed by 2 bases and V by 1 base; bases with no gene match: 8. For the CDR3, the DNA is TGCGCCAGCAGCTTGCCAAGGCGGGGGGTCACCTACAATGAGCAGTTCTTC. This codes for CASSLPRRGVTYNEQFF.

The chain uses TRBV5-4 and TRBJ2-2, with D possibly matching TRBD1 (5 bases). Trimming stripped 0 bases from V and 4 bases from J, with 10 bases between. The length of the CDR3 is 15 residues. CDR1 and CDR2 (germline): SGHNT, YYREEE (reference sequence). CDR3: CASSLVVGRTGELFF. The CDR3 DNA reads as TGTGCCAGCAGCTTGGTCGTGGGGCGCACCGGGGAGCTGTTTTTT.

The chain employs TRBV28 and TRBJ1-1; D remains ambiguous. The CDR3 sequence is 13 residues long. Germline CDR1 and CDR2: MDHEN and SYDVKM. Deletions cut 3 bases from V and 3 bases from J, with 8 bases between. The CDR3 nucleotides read TGTGCCAGCAGTTTCTTTGTAGACACTGAAGCTTTCTTT. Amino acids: CASSFFVDTEAFF. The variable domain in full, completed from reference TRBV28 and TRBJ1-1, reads DVKVTQSSRYLVKRTGEKVFLECVQDMDHENMFWYRQDPGLGLRLIYFSYDVKMKEKGDIPEGYSVSREKKERFSLILESASTNQTSMYLCASSFFVDTEAFFGQGTRLTVV.

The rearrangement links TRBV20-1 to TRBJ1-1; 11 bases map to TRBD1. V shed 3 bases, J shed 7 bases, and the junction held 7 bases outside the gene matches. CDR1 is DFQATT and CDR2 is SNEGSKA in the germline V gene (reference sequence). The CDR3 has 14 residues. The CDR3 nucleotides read TGCAGTGCTAGTCCGGGACAGGGGGGGGATGAAGCTTTCTTT. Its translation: CSASPGQGGDEAFF.

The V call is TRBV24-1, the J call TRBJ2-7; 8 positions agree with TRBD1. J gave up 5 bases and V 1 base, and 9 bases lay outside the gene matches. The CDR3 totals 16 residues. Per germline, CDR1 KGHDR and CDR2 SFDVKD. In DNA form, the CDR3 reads TGTGCCACCAGTGATTTACGGGGGACAGGTCGGGACGAGCAGTACTTC. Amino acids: CATSDLRGTGRDEQYF.

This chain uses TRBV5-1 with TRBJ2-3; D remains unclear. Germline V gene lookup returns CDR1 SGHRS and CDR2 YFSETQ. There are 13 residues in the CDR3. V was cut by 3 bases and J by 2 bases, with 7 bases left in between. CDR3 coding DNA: TGCGCCAGCAGCTACCAGTCCACAGATACGCAGTATTTT. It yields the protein CASSYQSTDTQYF.

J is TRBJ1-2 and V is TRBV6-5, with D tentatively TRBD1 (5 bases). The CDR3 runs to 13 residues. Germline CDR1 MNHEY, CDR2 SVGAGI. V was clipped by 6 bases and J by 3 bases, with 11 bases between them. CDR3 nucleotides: TGTGCCAGCAGCCGGGACGGGTACTATGGCTACACCTTC. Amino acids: CASSRDGYYGYTF.

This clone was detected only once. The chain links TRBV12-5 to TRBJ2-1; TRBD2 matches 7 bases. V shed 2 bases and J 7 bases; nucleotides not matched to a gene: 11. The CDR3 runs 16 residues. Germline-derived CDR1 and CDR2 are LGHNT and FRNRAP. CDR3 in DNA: TGTGCTAGTGGTTTGTTTACTAGCGAGAGAGGGAATGAGCAGTTCTTC. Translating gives CASGLFTSERGNEQFF.

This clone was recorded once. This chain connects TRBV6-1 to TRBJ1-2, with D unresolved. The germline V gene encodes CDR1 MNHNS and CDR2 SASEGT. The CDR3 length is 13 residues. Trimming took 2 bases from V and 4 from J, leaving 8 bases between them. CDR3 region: CASSEFRIYGYTF. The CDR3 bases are TGTGCCAGCAGTGAATTTCGTATCTATGGCTACACCTTC.

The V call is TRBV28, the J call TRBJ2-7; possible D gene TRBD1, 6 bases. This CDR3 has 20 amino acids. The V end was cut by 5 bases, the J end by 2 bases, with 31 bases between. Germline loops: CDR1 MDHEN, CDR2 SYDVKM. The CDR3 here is CASSHSLPTGKRGYAYEQYF. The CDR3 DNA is TGTGCCAGCAGTCACTCCCTCCCGACAGGCAAAAGGGGGTACGCCTACGAGCAGTACTTC.

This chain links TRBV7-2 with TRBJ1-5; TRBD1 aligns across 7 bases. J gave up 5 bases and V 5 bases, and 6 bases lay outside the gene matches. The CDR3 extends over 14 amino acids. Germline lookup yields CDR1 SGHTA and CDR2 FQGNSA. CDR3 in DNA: TGTGCCAGCAGCCCGCAGGGGGGGTATCAGCCCCAGCATTTT. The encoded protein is CASSPQGGYQPQHF. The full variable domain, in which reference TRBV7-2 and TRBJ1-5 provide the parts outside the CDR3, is GAGVSQSPSNKVTEKGKDVELRCDPISGHTALYWYRQSLGQGLEFLIYFQGNSAPDKSGLPSDRFSAERTGGSVSTLTIQRTQQEDSAVYLCASSPQGGYQPQHFGDGTRLSIL.

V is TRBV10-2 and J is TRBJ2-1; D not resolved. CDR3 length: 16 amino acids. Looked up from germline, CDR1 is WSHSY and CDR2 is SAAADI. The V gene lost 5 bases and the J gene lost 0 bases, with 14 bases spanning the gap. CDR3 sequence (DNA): TGCGCCAGCAGTCTTAAGTGGGGTGGCTCCTACAATGAGCAGTTCTTC. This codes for CASSLKWGGSYNEQFF.

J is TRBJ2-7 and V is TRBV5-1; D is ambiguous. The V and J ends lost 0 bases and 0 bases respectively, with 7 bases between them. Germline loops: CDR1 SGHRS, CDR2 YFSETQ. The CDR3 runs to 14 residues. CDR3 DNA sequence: TGCGCCAGCAGCTTGGGGTCGGCCTCCTACGAGCAGTACTTC. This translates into CASSLGSASYEQYF. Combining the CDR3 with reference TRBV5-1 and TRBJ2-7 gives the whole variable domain KAGVTQTPRYLIKTRGQQVTLSCSPISGHRSVSWYQQTPGQGLQFLFEYFSETQRNKGNFPGRFSGRQFSNSRSEMNVSTLELGDSALYLCASSLGSASYEQYFGPGTRLTVT.

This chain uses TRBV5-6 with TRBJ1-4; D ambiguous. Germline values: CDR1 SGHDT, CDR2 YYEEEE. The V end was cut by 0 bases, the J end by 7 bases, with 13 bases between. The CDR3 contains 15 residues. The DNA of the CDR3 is TGTGCCAGCAGCTTGGTGGTCGGAAGGGCTGAAAAACTGTTTTTT. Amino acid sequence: CASSLVVGRAEKLFF. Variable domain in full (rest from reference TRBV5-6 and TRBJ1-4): DAGVTQSPTHLIKTRGQQVTLRCSPKSGHDTVSWYQQALGQGPQFIFQYYEEEERQRGNFPDRFSGHQFPNYSSELNVNALLLGDSALYLCASSLVVGRAEKLFFGSGTQLSVL.

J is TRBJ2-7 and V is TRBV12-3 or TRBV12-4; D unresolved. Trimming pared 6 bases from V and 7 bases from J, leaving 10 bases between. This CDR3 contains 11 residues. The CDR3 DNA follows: TGTGCCAGCAGACATAGGTCGGAGCAGTACTTC. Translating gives CASRHRSEQYF.